At least ten counts were recorded for the clone carrying this TCR beta chain. The antigen remains unidentified. This entry comes from a study of neurological immune-mediated disorders. Study-wide points: The study found no CDR3 amino acid sequences shared by expanded clones across subjects, suggesting private repertoires in all groups.

The CDR3 covers 16 residues. Looked up from germline, CDR1 is SGHRS and CDR2 is YFSETQ. With 4 bases removed from V and 1 base from J, the gap between germline ends came to 17 bases. cDNA was made by 5'RACE with 10-nucleotide random UMIs. In each sequencing run, over 180 million TCR-beta sequences were generated from 15-18 subjects. Via MiXCR, TCRdb re-called the 5' RACE reads, giving one row per CDR3 protein. This repertoire shows approximately 74,000 distinct CDR3 sequences, about 9% found once; its top ten account for about 1.7%. It was blood bank volunteers in Maryland, USA who made up the healthy controls.

The rearrangement uses TRBV5-1 and TRBJ2-5; perhaps TRBD1 as D (6 bases). The sequenced sample consisted of PBMCs. The clonotype comes from a man in his fifties or sixties in good health. As DNA, the CDR3 is TGCGCCAGCAGCCTGCCGACAGGAGCCATCCAAGAGACCCAGTACTTC. Protein sequence: CASSLPTGAIQETQYF.